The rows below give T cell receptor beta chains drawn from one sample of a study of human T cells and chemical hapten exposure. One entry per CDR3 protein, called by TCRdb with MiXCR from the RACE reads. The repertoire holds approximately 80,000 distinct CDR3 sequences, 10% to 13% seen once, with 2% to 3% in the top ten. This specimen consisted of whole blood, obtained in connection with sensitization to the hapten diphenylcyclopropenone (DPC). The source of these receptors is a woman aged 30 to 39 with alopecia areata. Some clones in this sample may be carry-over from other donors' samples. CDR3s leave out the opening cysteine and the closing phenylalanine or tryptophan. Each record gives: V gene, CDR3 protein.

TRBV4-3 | ASSQVVSGHTEAF
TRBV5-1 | ASSQSGTGDGHEQY
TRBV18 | ASSPETTETQY
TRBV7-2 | ASSSTLQPQH
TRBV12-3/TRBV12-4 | ASSQPGLAGGRSTDTQY
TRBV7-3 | ASKRTSGSNEQF
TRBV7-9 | ASSRNSGLAKNIQY
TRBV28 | ASSPGGSTSGEAF
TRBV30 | AVRGSGNTIY
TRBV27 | ASSPLPEGHSYEQY
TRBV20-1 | SGSGRLVGQETQY
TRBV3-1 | ASSHSASTDTQY
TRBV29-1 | SVEGTGTGYT
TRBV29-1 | SAGTVLYGYT
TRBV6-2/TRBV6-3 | ASRRNSGSGTDTQY
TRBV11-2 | ASSSGSGYGYT
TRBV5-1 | ASSSGTRDGYT
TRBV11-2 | ASSLKATNYGYT
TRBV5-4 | DSSFSPNNEQF
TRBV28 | ASRFDGGAGYNEQF
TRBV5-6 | ASSLVAGGLSTDTQY
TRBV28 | ASRTNYEQY
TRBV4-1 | ASSQGWAGHGDEQF
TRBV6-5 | ASSYSSTDIETQY
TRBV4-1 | ASKREGTDTQY
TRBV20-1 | SARDPRGLARNEQF
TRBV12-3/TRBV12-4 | ASSLIARAGGRETQY
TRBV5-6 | ASSLLKPRSYGYT
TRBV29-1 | SANWAGAYNEQF
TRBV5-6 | ASSLDTGTSIYEQY
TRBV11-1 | ASRPRTRRDTEAF
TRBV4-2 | ASSQSTIQAYNEQF
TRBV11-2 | ASSLVRRGEQY
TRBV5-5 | ASRPSWQGNTEAF
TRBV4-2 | ASSQARSGTGELF
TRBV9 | ASSVGTGELF
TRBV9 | ASSVAGGLGSNEQF
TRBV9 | ASSDRYNEQF
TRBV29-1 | SVDTGRTDTQY
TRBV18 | ASSPAEGRGFYNEQF
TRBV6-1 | ASSEAQGWTDSDQPQH
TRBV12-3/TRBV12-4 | ASSLAISKNTQY
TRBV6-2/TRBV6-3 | ASSPSRLSNQPQH
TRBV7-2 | ASSLRGGPEAF
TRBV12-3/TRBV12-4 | ASSETGGADGYT
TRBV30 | AYLGTSGYEQY
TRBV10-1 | ASFPDTQY
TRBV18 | ASSRDSIPIDNEQF
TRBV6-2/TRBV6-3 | ASSSTEGQGRNTIY
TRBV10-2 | ASSEGREQF